Below are 21 T cell receptor beta chains sequenced from a single sample in a study of T cells after yellow fever vaccination. MiXCR was run by TCRdb on the 5' RACE reads, yielding one entry per CDR3 protein. In the table there are a few hundred thousand distinct CDR3 sequences, 4.1% of which are singletons. The material sequenced was PBMCs, taken 5 days after the yellow fever booster vaccination. The source is a man aged 18 to 29 who received the YFV17D yellow fever vaccine.

This clonotype came up a few times. V and J are TRBV7-6 and TRBJ1-3; a weak D match, TRBD1 (5 bases). Deletions cut 1 base from V and 1 base from J, with 14 bases between. Germline CDR1 and CDR2: SGHVS and FNYEAQ. This CDR3 has 17 residues. CDR3 region: CASSLVGAQGSGNTIYF. CDR3 DNA sequence: TGTGCCAGCAGCTTAGTAGGGGCTCAGGGATCTGGAAACACCATATATTTT.

The rearrangement uses TRBV6-2 or TRBV6-3 and TRBJ2-1, with 7 bases identical to TRBD2. V gave up 7 bases and J gave up 12 bases; unmatched junction bases: 12. The CDR3 has 13 residues. From germline, CDR1 is MNHEY and CDR2 SVGEGT. CDR3 residues: CASIGAREGRQFF. The CDR3 nucleotides read TGTGCCAGCATCGGAGCGAGGGAGGGAAGGCAGTTCTTC.

This chain links TRBV5-1 with TRBJ1-6; D uncertain. Trimming pared 4 bases from V and 5 bases from J, leaving 16 bases between. CDR3 size: 16 residues. Germline CDR1 SGHRS, CDR2 YFSETQ. In DNA form, the CDR3 reads TGCGCCAGCAGCAAGGACCGGACGGTCAATAATTCACCCCTCCACTTT. Residues: CASSKDRTVNNSPLHF.

This clonotype has ten or more counts. J is TRBJ2-1 and V is TRBV7-2, with TRBD2 matching over 11 bases. Germline V gene data show CDR1 as SGHTA and CDR2 as FQGNSA. This CDR3 is built from 15 residues. The J segment lost 5 bases and the V segment lost 5 bases, leaving 5 bases of the junction unmatched. CDR3 loop: CASSRTSGLNNEQFF. Here the CDR3 DNA reads TGTGCCAGCAGCAGGACTAGCGGGCTGAACAATGAGCAGTTCTTC.

The chain couples TRBV5-1 to TRBJ1-4; TRBD1 aligns across 8 bases. The junction had 4 bases not matched to a gene; V was cut back by 4 bases and J by 2 bases. The CDR3 is 15 residues long. Germline V gives CDR1 SGHRS, CDR2 YFSETQ. CDR3 DNA sequence: TGCGCCAGCAGCGCCTGGACAGGGACTAATGAAAAACTGTTTTTT. It translates to CASSAWTGTNEKLFF.

This rearrangement joins TRBV4-1 to TRBJ2-3; D might be TRBD2 (5 bases). V shed 4 bases and J shed 0 bases, with 14 bases lying between them. Looked up from germline, CDR1 is MGHRA and CDR2 is YSYEKL. The CDR3 is 16 residues long. CDR3 coding DNA: TGCGCCAGCAGCCCTAAGTACGGGATAAGCACAGATACGCAGTATTTT. This encodes CASSPKYGISTDTQYF.

This clonotype was picked up many times. The CDR3 nucleotides are TGTGCCAGCAGCCTGGGATTCTCTGGAAACACCATATATTTT. It translates to CASSLGFSGNTIYF. V gene TRBV6-6 combines with J gene TRBJ1-3; D call uncertain. Germline CDR1 and CDR2: MNHNY and SVGAGI (reference sequence). The ends were cut back, 6 bases at V and 0 bases at J, with 9 bases in the middle. CDR3 size: 14 residues.

In this sample, this clonotype turned up a few times. The chain combines TRBV5-8 with TRBJ2-5, with D perhaps TRBD1 or TRBD2 (5 bases each). The CDR3 is 14 residues long. Germline CDR1 reads SGHTS; CDR2 reads YDEGEE. V was cut by 4 bases and J by 4 bases, with 14 bases left in between. The CDR3 is CASSPNRDLETQYF. The DNA for the CDR3 is TGTGCCAGCAGCCCGAACCGGGACCTAGAGACCCAGTACTTC.

The chain uses TRBV7-6 and TRBJ1-6, with a weak D call TRBD1 (6 bases). V lost 3 bases and J 8 bases, leaving 8 bases between the germline ends. Germline CDR1 and CDR2: SGHVS and FNYEAQ. This CDR3 has 13 residues. CDR3 residues: CASSLTGDSPLHF. CDR3 coding DNA: TGTGCCAGCAGCTTGACAGGAGATTCACCCCTCCACTTT.

The chain combines TRBV5-5 with TRBJ2-2; D unclear. Germline V CDR1 and CDR2: SGHKS, YYEKEE (reference sequence). The CDR3 runs 13 residues. V gave up 4 bases and J gave up 6 bases, with 10 bases separating them. CDR3 region: CASSPIPSGELFF. The CDR3 region has the DNA TGTGCCAGCAGCCCAATCCCGTCCGGGGAGCTGTTTTTT. Drawing the rest from reference TRBV5-5 and TRBJ2-2, the complete variable domain is DAGVTQSPTHLIKTRGQQVTLRCSPISGHKSVSWYQQVLGQGPQFIFQYYEKEERGRGNFPDRFSARQFPNYSSELNVNALLLGDSALYLCASSPIPSGELFFGEGSRLTVL.

This clonotype was seen ten or more times. The J gene is TRBJ2-7, the V gene TRBV7-9; weak D call: TRBD1 (5 bases). This CDR3 is built from 12 residues. The V and J ends lost 4 bases and 3 bases respectively, with 7 bases between them. CDR1 SEHNR and CDR2 FQNEAQ come from the germline V gene (reference sequence). The CDR3 DNA is TGTGCCAGCAGCTGGGGCATCTACGAGCAGTACTTC. It codes for CASSWGIYEQYF.

This clonotype was found a few times. The chain joins TRBV4-3 to TRBJ1-2, with D perhaps TRBD1 (5 bases). Germline V gene data show CDR1 as LGHNA and CDR2 as YSLEER. Trimming stripped 0 bases from V and 4 bases from J, with 12 bases between. The CDR3 consists of 15 residues. In DNA, the CDR3 is TGCGCCAGCAGCCAAGATCCAGGGTCAGGCTATGGCTACACCTTC. Translation: CASSQDPGSGYGYTF.

The chain uses TRBV13 and TRBJ1-6; D might be TRBD1 (5 bases). The ends were cut back, 6 bases at V and 5 bases at J, with 14 bases in the middle. The CDR3 length is 15 residues. Per germline, CDR1 PRHDT and CDR2 FYEKMQ (reference sequence). The CDR3 DNA reads TGTGCCAGCAGTTCCTGGGGGTTCCATAATTCACCCCTCCACTTT. Its protein is CASSSWGFHNSPLHF.

This clonotype was observed a few times. The chain employs TRBV14 and TRBJ2-7, with unresolved D. CDR3 length equals 17 residues. Germline CDR1 SGHDN, CDR2 FVKESK. V dropped 2 bases and J dropped 3 bases, with 20 bases sitting between them. The CDR3 is CASSQIGSTHSNYEQYF. In DNA, the CDR3 is TGTGCCAGCAGCCAAATCGGATCCACCCATTCCAACTACGAGCAGTACTTC.

This clonotype was seen at least ten times. The V call is TRBV7-2, the J call TRBJ2-3; D unresolved. Germline CDR1 is SGHTA and CDR2 is FQGNSA. This CDR3 is 15 amino acids long. V shed 5 bases and J shed 4 bases, with 16 bases lying between them. In nucleotides, the CDR3 is TGTGCCAGCAGCCACGCCCCGGATCCCGCAGATACGCAGTATTTT. Amino acids: CASSHAPDPADTQYF.

This clonotype was counted many times. The rearrangement uses TRBV2 and TRBJ2-1; 10 positions match TRBD2. V shed 5 bases and J 7 bases; nucleotides not matched to a gene: 11. Looked up from germline, CDR1 is SNHLY and CDR2 is FYNNEI. The CDR3 runs 16 residues. The CDR3 loop reads CASSRRVAGGLNEQFF. In DNA, the CDR3 is TGTGCCAGCAGTCGGCGCGTAGCGGGGGGTTTGAATGAGCAGTTCTTC.

The rearrangement uses TRBV19 and TRBJ1-5, with D unresolved. The V gene lost 1 base and the J gene lost 3 bases, with 7 bases spanning the gap. CDR3 size: 14 residues. Germline CDR1 and CDR2: LNHDA and SQIVND (reference sequence). In DNA, the CDR3 is TGTGCCAGTAGTATAGGGAGGCCCAATCAGCCCCAGCATTTT. It is translated as CASSIGRPNQPQHF. Drawing the rest from reference TRBV19 and TRBJ1-5, the complete variable domain is DGGITQSPKYLFRKEGQNVTLSCEQNLNHDAMYWYRQDPGQGLRLIYYSQIVNDFQKGDIAEGYSVSREKKESFPLTVTSAQKNPTAFYLCASSIGRPNQPQHFGDGTRLSIL.

There are many counts of this clonotype. This chain links TRBV4-1 with TRBJ2-5; possible D gene TRBD2, 6 bases. CDR3 length equals 13 residues. The V and J ends lost 4 bases and 2 bases respectively, with 8 bases between them. Per the germline V gene, CDR1 is MGHRA and CDR2 is YSYEKL. DNA for the CDR3: TGCGCCAGCAGCCCCCGGGAGCAAGAGACCCAGTACTTC. It specifies CASSPREQETQYF.

The rearrangement joins TRBV2 to TRBJ1-4; the match to TRBD1 covers 7 bases. V lost 7 bases and J lost 5; bases outside the gene matches: 10. The CDR3 has 15 amino acids. In germline, CDR1 is SNHLY, CDR2 FYNNEI. The CDR3 DNA sequence: TGTGCCAGCAAAAGCCTCGGGACAGCCAATGAAAAACTGTTTTTT. This codes for CASKSLGTANEKLFF.

This clonotype was found many times. The chain combines TRBV27 with TRBJ2-6; TRBD1 matches at 7 bases. There are 18 residues in the CDR3. Looked up from germline, CDR1 is MNHEY and CDR2 is SMNVEV (reference sequence). Germline trimming cut 6 bases from V and 1 base from J; bases unmatched to any gene: 12. CDR3 sequence reads: CASSSYLGQLSGANVLTF. DNA of the CDR3: TGTGCCAGCAGCTCCTACTTGGGACAGCTATCTGGGGCCAACGTCCTGACTTTC.

The rearrangement links TRBV12-3 or TRBV12-4 to TRBJ2-1; 13 bases are shared with TRBD2. The ends lost 6 bases at V and 6 bases at J; junction bases unmatched: 14. The CDR3 covers 18 residues. The CDR3 sequence: CASRPRLAGGQSGNEQFF. The CDR3 DNA reads as TGTGCCAGCAGACCACGACTAGCGGGGGGCCAAAGTGGCAATGAGCAGTTCTTC.